These 15 T cell receptor beta chains were all obtained from the same sample, sequenced in a study of blood T cell repertoires in COVID-19. Assay used: immunoSEQ multiplex PCR; TCRdb lists only in-frame clones, some missing. There are a few hundred thousand clones in the sample; around 85% occur only once, and around 3.4% lies in the top ten. Sequences were obtained from peripheral blood. The source of these receptors is a woman under 30 with acute or convalescent COVID-19.

This clone was counted a few times. V gene TRBV29-1 combines with J gene TRBJ1-1; 8 nucleotides align to TRBD1. The CDR3 covers 13 residues. Germline lookup yields CDR1 SQVTM and CDR2 ANQGSEA. Losses at the gene ends were 8 bases for V and 2 bases for J; bases not matched to a gene: 7. The CDR3 nucleotides read TGCAGCCTATCGGGACAGGCTAACACTGAAGCTTTCTTT. Amino acid sequence: CSLSGQANTEAFF.

This clone has only a few counts. This chain joins TRBV12-5 and TRBJ1-5, with 8 bases matching TRBD1. This CDR3 spans 17 amino acids. Germline V gene lookup returns CDR1 LGHNT and CDR2 FRNRAP. Unmatched junction bases numbered 9, after V lost 0 bases and J lost 5 bases. The CDR3 DNA reads TGTGCTAGTGGTTTGGTGGTGGACAGGGTGAACCATCAGCCCCAGCATTTT. Translation gives CASGLVVDRVNHQPQHF.

This rearrangement joins TRBV9 to TRBJ2-1, with 7 positions matching TRBD1. The CDR3 contains 15 residues. The V segment lost 0 bases and the J segment 1 base; nucleotides outside the gene matches: 1. Germline V gives CDR1 SGDLS, CDR2 YYNGEE. The CDR3 bases are TGTGCCAGCAGCGTAGGGGACAGTTCCTACAATGAGCAGTTCTTC. Amino acid sequence: CASSVGDSSYNEQFF. Full variable domain (missing parts from reference TRBV9 and TRBJ2-1): DSGVTQTPKHLITATGQRVTLRCSPRSGDLSVYWYQQSLDQGLQFLIQYYNGEERAKGNILERFSAQQFPDLHSELNLSSLELGDSALYFCASSVGDSSYNEQFFGPGTRLTVL.

The sample holds a few counts of this clone. The chain joins TRBV5-1 to TRBJ2-5; TRBD2 might be the D (7 bases). The CDR3 totals 14 residues. Germline-derived CDR1 and CDR2 are SGHRS and YFSETQ. The germline V and J ends were trimmed by 4 bases and 2 bases, with 12 bases remaining between them. The CDR3: CASSPGGQQETQYF. The CDR3 DNA follows: TGCGCCAGCAGCCCCGGGGGGCAGCAAGAGACCCAGTACTTC.

This clone was observed a single time. The CDR3 reads CASSQTGEGEKLFF. CDR3 DNA sequence: TGTGCCAGCAGCCAGACAGGGGAGGGGGAAAAACTGTTTTTT. The V call is TRBV28, the J call TRBJ1-4; 8 nucleotides align to TRBD1. Per germline, CDR1 MDHEN and CDR2 SYDVKM. The trim removed 6 bases at V and 8 bases at J, leaving 8 bases unmatched. The CDR3 covers 14 residues. The full variable domain, with the rest looked up from reference TRBV28 and TRBJ1-4, is DVKVTQSSRYLVKRTGEKVFLECVQDMDHENMFWYRQDPGLGLRLIYFSYDVKMKEKGDIPEGYSVSREKKERFSLILESASTNQTSMYLCASSQTGEGEKLFFGSGTQLSVL.

The J gene is TRBJ1-1, the V gene TRBV6-5; no reliable D call. CDR3 length equals 15 residues. With 0 bases removed from V and 5 bases from J, the gap between germline ends came to 13 bases. Germline-derived CDR1 and CDR2 are MNHEY and SVGAGI. CDR3 nucleotide sequence: TGTGCCAGCAGTTACTCGAGCGGGCGGAGGACTGAAGCTTTCTTT. As protein: CASSYSSGRRTEAFF.

The chain has TRBV28 and TRBJ2-7; D unclear. From germline, CDR1 is MDHEN and CDR2 SYDVKM. The V end was cut by 4 bases, the J end by 2 bases, with 6 bases between. This CDR3 contains 12 residues. CDR3 region: CASSSRTYEQYF. CDR3 bases: TGTGCCAGCAGTTCCAGGACCTACGAGCAGTACTTC. The whole variable domain, filled in from reference TRBV28 and TRBJ2-7, reads DVKVTQSSRYLVKRTGEKVFLECVQDMDHENMFWYRQDPGLGLRLIYFSYDVKMKEKGDIPEGYSVSREKKERFSLILESASTNQTSMYLCASSSRTYEQYFGPGTRLTVT.

This clone was recorded a few times. The gene calls are TRBV11-2 and TRBJ2-7; D may be TRBD1 (5 bases). Trimming removed 5 bases from V and 3 bases from J, with 8 bases in between. Germline assignment: CDR1 SGHAT and CDR2 FQNNGV. The CDR3 runs 12 residues. CDR3 in DNA: TGTGCCAGCAGCCCTAGGGGCTACGAGCAGTACTTC. It yields the protein CASSPRGYEQYF.

The V gene is TRBV27, the J gene TRBJ2-5, with D maybe TRBD1 (6 bases). This CDR3 comprises 17 residues. V was trimmed by 5 bases and J by 1 base, leaving 20 bases between them. Germline loops: CDR1 MNHEY, CDR2 SMNVEV (reference sequence). The CDR3 DNA follows: TGTGCCAGCAGTCCGCTAATGGGGGCCCGGGGCCAAGAGACCCAGTACTTC. Translating gives CASSPLMGARGQETQYF.

This clone occurred once. The chain employs TRBV19 and TRBJ2-1, with 7 bases aligning to TRBD2. The CDR3 has 14 amino acids. Germline V gene data show CDR1 as LNHDA and CDR2 as SQIVND (reference sequence). After removal of 5 bases from V and 4 bases from J, the junction contained 5 bases not matched to a gene. This chain's CDR3 is CASSERDLYNEQFF. The DNA for the CDR3 is TGTGCCAGTAGTGAGCGGGACCTATACAATGAGCAGTTCTTC.

The gene calls are TRBV2 and TRBJ2-2; D possibly corresponds to TRBD2 (5 bases). Per germline, CDR1 SNHLY and CDR2 FYNNEI. CDR3 length: 12 amino acids. The V end lost 7 bases, the J end lost 4 bases, and 7 bases lay between the germline ends. The CDR3 sequence: CASMRVTGELFF. The CDR3, as DNA: TGTGCCAGCATGCGGGTCACCGGGGAGCTGTTTTTT.

The rearrangement links TRBV24-1 to TRBJ2-2; D gene ambiguous. CDR3 size: 12 residues. Trimming took 5 bases from V and 4 from J, leaving 4 bases between them. The germline CDR1 and CDR2 sequences are KGHDR and SFDVKD. The CDR3 region has the DNA TGTGCCACCAGTGTAATCACCGGGGAGCTGTTTTTT. It is translated as CATSVITGELFF.

CDR3 region: CASSESILDQPQHF. CDR3 sequence (DNA): TGCGCCAGCAGTGAGTCAATATTAGATCAGCCCCAGCATTTT. This chain links TRBV10-2 with TRBJ1-5; D not certain. The V end lost 0 bases, the J end lost 5 bases, and 8 bases lay between the germline ends. Per the germline V gene, CDR1 is WSHSY and CDR2 is SAAADI. The CDR3 consists of 14 residues.

This chain links TRBV7-9 with TRBJ1-4; 7 bases align to TRBD1. Per the germline V gene, CDR1 is SEHNR and CDR2 is FQNEAQ (reference sequence). The CDR3 is 16 residues long. V dropped 5 bases and J dropped 1; count of bases not matched to a gene: 7. In DNA form, the CDR3 reads TGTGCCAGCAGCCACTTATCAGGGGGAACTAATGAAAAACTGTTTTTT. As protein: CASSHLSGGTNEKLFF. Combining the CDR3 with reference TRBV7-9 and TRBJ1-4 gives the whole variable domain DTGVSQNPRHKITKRGQNVTFRCDPISEHNRLYWYRQTLGQGPEFLTYFQNEAQLEKSRLLSDRFSAERPKGSFSTLEIQRTEQGDSAMYLCASSHLSGGTNEKLFFGSGTQLSVL.

The table lists this clone with a count of one. The chain has TRBV12-5 and TRBJ2-1, with 8 positions matching TRBD1. Per germline, CDR1 LGHNT and CDR2 FRNRAP. V was pared by 0 bases and J by 9 bases, with 4 bases of the junction left unmatched. The CDR3 consists of 14 residues. The CDR3 bases are TGTGCTAGTGGTTTGGTACCCCAGGGGGCTGAGCAGTTCTTC. Its protein is CASGLVPQGAEQFF.